This T cell receptor (beta chain) comes out of a study of metastatic and nonmetastatic thyroid tumors. Study-level background: Blood and tumor or nodule tissue repertoires from malignant and benign thyroid patients were compared. Study-wide findings and caveats: Benign nodules reportedly had significantly lower TCR beta diversity than malignant thyroid tumors in blood and tumor.

Under the authors' procedure: A classifier of distant metastasis in papillary thyroid cancer was built from CDR3 differences (across clinicopathological groups). TCRdb reprocessed the PCR reads via MiXCR. TCRdb, not the authors, supplied the V and J calls. The data show tens of thousands of clones, approximately 10% seen once. None of the patients had undergone any treatment ahead of thyroid surgery. Germline V lookup: CDR1 SQVTM, CDR2 ANQGSEA. This CDR3 is 15 amino acids long. V gave up 6 bases and J gave up 0 bases, with 17 bases separating them. This clone was counted ten times or more. Antigen unknown.

The sequence derives from a female donor with papillary thyroid cancer or a benign thyroid nodule (not recorded which). Some clones in this sample may be carry-over from other donors' samples. Sequences were obtained from blood. The chain links TRBV29-1 to TRBJ1-1; the D gene is possibly TRBD1 (5 bases). CDR3 DNA: TGCAGCGTCTCCCCAGGGTGGGGAATGAACACTGAAGCTTTCTTT. This encodes CSVSPGWGMNTEAFF.